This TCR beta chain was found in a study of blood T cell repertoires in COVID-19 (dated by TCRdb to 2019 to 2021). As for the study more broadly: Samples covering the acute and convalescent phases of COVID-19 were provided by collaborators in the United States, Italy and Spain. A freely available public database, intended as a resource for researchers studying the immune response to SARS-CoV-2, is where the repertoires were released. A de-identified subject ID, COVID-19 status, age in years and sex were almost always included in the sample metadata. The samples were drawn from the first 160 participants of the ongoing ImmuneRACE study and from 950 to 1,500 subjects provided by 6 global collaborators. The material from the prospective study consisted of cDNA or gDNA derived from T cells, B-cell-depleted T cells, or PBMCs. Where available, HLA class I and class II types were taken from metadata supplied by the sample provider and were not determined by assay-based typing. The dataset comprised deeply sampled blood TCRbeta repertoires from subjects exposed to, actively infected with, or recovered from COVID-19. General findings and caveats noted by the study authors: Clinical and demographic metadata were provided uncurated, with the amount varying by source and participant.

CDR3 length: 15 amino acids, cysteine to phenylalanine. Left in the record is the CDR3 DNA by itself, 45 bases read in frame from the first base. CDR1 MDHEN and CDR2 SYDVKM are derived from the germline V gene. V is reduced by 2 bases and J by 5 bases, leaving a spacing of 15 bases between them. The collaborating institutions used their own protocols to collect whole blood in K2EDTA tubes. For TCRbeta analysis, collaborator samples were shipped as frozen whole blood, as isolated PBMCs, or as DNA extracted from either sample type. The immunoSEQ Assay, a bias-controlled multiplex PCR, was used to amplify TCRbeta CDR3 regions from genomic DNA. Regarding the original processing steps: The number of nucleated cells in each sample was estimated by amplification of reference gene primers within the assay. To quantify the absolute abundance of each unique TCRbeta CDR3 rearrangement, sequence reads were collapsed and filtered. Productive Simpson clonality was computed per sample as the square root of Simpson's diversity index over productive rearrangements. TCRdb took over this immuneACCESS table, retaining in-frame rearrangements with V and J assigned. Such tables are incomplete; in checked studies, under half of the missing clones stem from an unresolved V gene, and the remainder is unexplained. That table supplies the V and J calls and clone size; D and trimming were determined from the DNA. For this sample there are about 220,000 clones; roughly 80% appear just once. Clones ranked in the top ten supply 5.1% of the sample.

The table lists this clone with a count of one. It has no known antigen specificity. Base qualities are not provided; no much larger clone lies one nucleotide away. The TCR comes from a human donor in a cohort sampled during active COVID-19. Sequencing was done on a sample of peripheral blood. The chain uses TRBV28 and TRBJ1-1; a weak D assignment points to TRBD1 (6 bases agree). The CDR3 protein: CASSLGSRGATEAFF. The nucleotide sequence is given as TGTGCCAGCAGTTTAGGTTCTCGGGGGGCGACTGAAGCTTTCTTT.